At least ten counts were recorded for the clone carrying this T cell receptor beta chain. Its matching antigen is unknown. V dropped 6 bases and J dropped 1 base, with 9 bases sitting between them. The length of the CDR3 is 13 residues. Germline CDR1 SQVTM, CDR2 ANQGSEA. TCRdb recomputed calls from the reads with MiXCR, one row per CDR3 protein. The sample yields 200,000 to 300,000 distinct CDR3 sequences, approximately 6.7% seen once. The data were taken from a study of T cell repertoires in cytomegalovirus infection. Study-wide findings and caveats: Across the ex vivo response, the dominant clonotypes were HLA-C-restricted CMV-specific TCR beta clonotypes.

Sample: PBMCs. The clonotype originates from a human donor in good health (CMV status not recorded). Some clones in this sample may be carry-over from other donors' samples. V gene TRBV29-1 combines with J gene TRBJ2-2, with unresolved D. Here the CDR3 reads CSVRPGNTGELFF. CDR3 nucleotide sequence: TGCAGCGTCCGACCGGGGAACACCGGGGAGCTGTTTTTT.